This entry concerns a single T cell receptor (beta chain). This clone was observed once. Which antigen it targets is not known. Qualities for individual bases were not recorded, and no much larger clone is one base off. The sample originates from a study of technical replicates of blood from several donors (TCRdb year 2017). Library prep was done by the immunoSEQ multiplex PCR assay. The table was pulled from immuneACCESS by TCRdb, which kept in-frame rearrangements only. Such tables lose some clones; where checked, under half of the loss comes from unresolved V genes, and the rest has no known cause. A total of 15,000 to 20,000 clones appear in this sample, around 87% of them only once. Roughly 12% of the sample is in the top ten clones. CDR1 GTSNPN and CDR2 SVGIG were looked up in the germline V gene (reference sequence). The cysteine opens and the phenylalanine closes a CDR3 of 13 amino acids. Only the CDR3 region is kept as DNA, spanning 39 bases read in frame from base 1. The junction carries 12 bases between V and J, which are trimmed by 4 bases and 3 bases respectively.

This clonotype was obtained from a human donor in good health. Recombination connected TRBV30 to TRBJ1-1, with a weak D call of TRBD1 (6 bases match). Material for sequencing was PBMCs. In nucleotides, the sequence is TGTGCCTGGAAACGACAGGCGGACACTGAAGCTTTCTTT. This yields the protein CAWKRQADTEAFF.